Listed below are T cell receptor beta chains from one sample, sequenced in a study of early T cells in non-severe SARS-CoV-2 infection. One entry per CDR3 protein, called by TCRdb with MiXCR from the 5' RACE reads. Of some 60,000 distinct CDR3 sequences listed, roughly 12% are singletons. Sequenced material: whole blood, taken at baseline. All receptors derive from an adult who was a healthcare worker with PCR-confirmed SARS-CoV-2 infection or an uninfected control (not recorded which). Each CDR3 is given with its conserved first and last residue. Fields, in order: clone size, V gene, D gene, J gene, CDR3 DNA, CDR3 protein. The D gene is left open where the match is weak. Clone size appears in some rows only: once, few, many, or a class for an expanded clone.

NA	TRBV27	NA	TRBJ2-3	TGTGCCAGCAGTTTATCAGCAGGGATCGCAGATACGCAGTATTTT	CASSLSAGIADTQYF
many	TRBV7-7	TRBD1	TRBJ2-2	TGTGCTAGCCAAGCGGCAGGGGGAACCGGGGAGCTGTTTTTT	CASQAAGGTGELFF
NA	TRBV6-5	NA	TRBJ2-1	TGTGCCAGCAGCAAAACGGGTCTAGGGGTGAGTGGTGAGCAGTTCTTC	CASSKTGLGVSGEQFF
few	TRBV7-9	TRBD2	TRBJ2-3	TGTGCCAGCATCGTGACTAGCGGGCTGGGGGTGGATACGCAGTATTTT	CASIVTSGLGVDTQYF
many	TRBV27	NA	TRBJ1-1	TGTGCCAGCAGTCTGGACCTGAACACTGAAGCTTTCTTT	CASSLDLNTEAFF
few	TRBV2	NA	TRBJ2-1	TGTGCCAGCATGGATCACAGCGGAAATGAGCAGTTCTTC	CASMDHSGNEQFF
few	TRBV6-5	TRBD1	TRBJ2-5	TGTGCCAGCAGTTACACTGGACAGGACGCCGAGACCCAGTACTTC	CASSYTGQDAETQYF
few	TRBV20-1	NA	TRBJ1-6	TGCAGTGCTAGAGATCTAGGGTCTAATTCACCCCTCCACTTT	CSARDLGSNSPLHF
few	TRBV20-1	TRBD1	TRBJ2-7	TGCAGTGCCCCAAGACAGGGGGCTAACGAGCAGTACTTC	CSAPRQGANEQYF
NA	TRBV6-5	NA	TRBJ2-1	TGTGCCAGCAGTTACTCGGCAGTCGGGACCTACAATGAGCAGTTCTTC	CASSYSAVGTYNEQFF
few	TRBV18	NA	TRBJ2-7	TGTGCCAGCTCACGAAGCCAGGTATTGCGCGAGCAGTACTTC	CASSRSQVLREQYF
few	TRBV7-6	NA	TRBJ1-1	TGTGCCAGCAGCCGAGTGGGTATGAACACTGAAGCTTTCTTT	CASSRVGMNTEAFF
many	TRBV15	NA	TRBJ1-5	TGTGCCACCAGCAGAGATCCGATTTGGGACCAGCCCCAGCATTTT	CATSRDPIWDQPQHF
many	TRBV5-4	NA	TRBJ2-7	TGTGCCAGCAGCATAAGTTGGGGCTACGAGCAGTACTTC	CASSISWGYEQYF
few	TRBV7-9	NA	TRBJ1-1	TGTGCCAGCAGCTACGTTTTGGAGACTGAAGCTTTCTTT	CASSYVLETEAFF
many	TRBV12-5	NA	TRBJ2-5	TGTGCTAGTGGTCCGGGAGCCCCCAGAGGAGAGACCCAGTACTTC	CASGPGAPRGETQYF
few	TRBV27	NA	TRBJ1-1	TGTGCCAGCAATCAACGGGGGCGAGGGGGGAACACTGAAGCTTTCTTT	CASNQRGRGGNTEAFF
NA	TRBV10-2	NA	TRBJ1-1	TGCGCCAGCAGTGAGTCGCCAACGGGGACTGAAGCTTTCTTT	CASSESPTGTEAFF
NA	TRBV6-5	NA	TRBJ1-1	TGTGCCAGCAGTACGGCACCGGAGCGTGAAGCTTTCTTT	CASSTAPEREAFF
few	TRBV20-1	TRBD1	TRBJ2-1	TGCAGTGCTAGATCCCAGGGGGCGCGAGGCAATGAGCAGTTCTTC	CSARSQGARGNEQFF
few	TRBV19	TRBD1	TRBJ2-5	TGTGCCAGTAGAGGGACAGTAGACCAAGAGACCCAGTACTTC	CASRGTVDQETQYF
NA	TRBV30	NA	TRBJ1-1	TGTGCCTGGAGTACGCGAGGCGGGAACACTAAAGCTTTCTTT	CAWSTRGGNTKAFF
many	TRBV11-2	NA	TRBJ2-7	TGTGCCAGCAGCTTAGACGCTAGCGCCGTCTACGAGCAGTACTTC	CASSLDASAVYEQYF
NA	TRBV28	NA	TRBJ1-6	TGTGCCAGCAGAATGCGAGGGGGTGGTAATTCACCCCTCCACTTT	CASRMRGGGNSPLHF
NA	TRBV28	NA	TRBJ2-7	TGTGCCAGCAGGGAGGGGAGTAACGACGAGCAGTACTTC	CASREGSNDEQYF
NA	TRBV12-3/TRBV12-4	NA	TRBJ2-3	TGTGCCAGCAGTTTATTGCGAACAGATACGCAGTATTTT	CASSLLRTDTQYF
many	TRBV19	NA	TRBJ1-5	TGTGCCAGTAGTATTACCCTTTCTTGGGGCAATCAGCCCCAGCATTTT	CASSITLSWGNQPQHF
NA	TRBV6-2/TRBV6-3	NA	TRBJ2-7	TGTGCCAGCAGTTACGAGGGGAGCTCCTACGAGCAGTACTTC	CASSYEGSSYEQYF
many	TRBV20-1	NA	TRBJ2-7	TGCAGTGCTTCCAGGAGCTCCTACGAGCAGTACTTC	CSASRSSYEQYF
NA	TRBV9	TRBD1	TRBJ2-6	TGTGCCAGCAGCGGAGGGACAGCTGGGGCCAACGTCCTGACTTTC	CASSGGTAGANVLTF
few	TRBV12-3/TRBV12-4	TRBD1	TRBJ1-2	TGTGCCAGCAGTACAGGGGGCAGGGGCTACACCTTC	CASSTGGRGYTF
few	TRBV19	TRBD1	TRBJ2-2	TGTGCCAGTAGTGCGATGGGACAGGGGAACACCGGGGAGCTGTTTTTT	CASSAMGQGNTGELFF
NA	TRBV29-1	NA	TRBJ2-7	TGCAGCGTTGCGGCCTCCTACGAGCAGTACTTC	CSVAASYEQYF
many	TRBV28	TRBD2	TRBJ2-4	TGTGCCAGCAGCCGAGGGACTAGCGGAGGCCAAAACATTCAGTACTTC	CASSRGTSGGQNIQYF
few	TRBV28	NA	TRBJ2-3	TGTGCCAGCAGCCCCCCCTTCCGGTCCCTCACAGATACGCAGTATTTT	CASSPPFRSLTDTQYF
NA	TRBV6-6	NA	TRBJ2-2	TGTGCCAGCAGTGACGTCTCCGGGACAACGAACACCGGGGAGCTGTTTTTT	CASSDVSGTTNTGELFF
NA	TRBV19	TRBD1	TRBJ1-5	TGTGCCAGTAGTAACAGGGGTTTGAGCAATCAGCCCCAGCATTTT	CASSNRGLSNQPQHF
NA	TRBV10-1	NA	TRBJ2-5	TGCGCCAGCAGTGAGTCGAACAGCCAAGAGACCCAGTACTTC	CASSESNSQETQYF
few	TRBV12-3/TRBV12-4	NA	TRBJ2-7	TGTGCCAGCAGCCGAATGCCGGGGCTTAACTACGAGCAGTACTTC	CASSRMPGLNYEQYF
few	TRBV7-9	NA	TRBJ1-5	TGTGCCAGCAGCTTGTACCAGGGAGAGGGCGGCAATCAGCCCCAGCATTTT	CASSLYQGEGGNQPQHF
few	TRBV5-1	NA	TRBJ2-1	TGCGCCAGCAGTCGCCTGCCACAGGGAGAGATCGATGAGCAGTTCTTC	CASSRLPQGEIDEQFF